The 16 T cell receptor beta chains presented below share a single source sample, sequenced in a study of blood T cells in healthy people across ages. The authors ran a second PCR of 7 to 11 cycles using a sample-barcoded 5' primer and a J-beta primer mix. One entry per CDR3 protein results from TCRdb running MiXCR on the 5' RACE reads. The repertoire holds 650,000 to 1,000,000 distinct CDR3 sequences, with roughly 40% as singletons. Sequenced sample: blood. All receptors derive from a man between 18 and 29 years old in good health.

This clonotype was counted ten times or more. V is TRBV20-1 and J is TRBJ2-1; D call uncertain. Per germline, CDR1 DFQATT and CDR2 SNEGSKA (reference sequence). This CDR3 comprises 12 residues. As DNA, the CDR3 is TGCAGGGGAAATTCGGGCTACAATGAGCAGTTCTTC. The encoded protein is CRGNSGYNEQFF.

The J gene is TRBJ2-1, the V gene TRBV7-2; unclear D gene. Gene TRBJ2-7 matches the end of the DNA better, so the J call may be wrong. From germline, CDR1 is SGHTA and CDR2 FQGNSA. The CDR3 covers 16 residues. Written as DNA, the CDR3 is TGTGCCAGCAGCTCCCCTCAAGGGCGAATTTACAATGAGCAGTACTTC. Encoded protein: CASSSPQGRIYNEQYF.

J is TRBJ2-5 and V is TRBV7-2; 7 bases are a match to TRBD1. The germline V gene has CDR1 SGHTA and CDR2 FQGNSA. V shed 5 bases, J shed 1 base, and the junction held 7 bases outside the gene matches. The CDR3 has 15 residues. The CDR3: CASSPQTGTQETQYF. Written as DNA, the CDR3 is TGTGCCAGCAGCCCCCAGACAGGGACCCAAGAGACCCAGTACTTC.

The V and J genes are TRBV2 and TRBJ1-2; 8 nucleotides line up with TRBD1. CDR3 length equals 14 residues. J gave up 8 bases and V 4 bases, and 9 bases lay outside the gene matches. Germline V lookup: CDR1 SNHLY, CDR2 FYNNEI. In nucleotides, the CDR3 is TGTGCCAGCAGTGTTCTGGCAGGGGGCAGGGGCTACACCTTC. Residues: CASSVLAGGRGYTF. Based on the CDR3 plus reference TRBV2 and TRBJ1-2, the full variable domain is EPEVTQTPSHQVTQMGQEVILRCVPISNHLYFYWYRQILGQKVEFLVSFYNNEISEKSEIFDDQFSVERPDGSNFTLKIRSTKLEDSAMYFCASSVLAGGRGYTFGSGTRLTVV.

The CDR3 coding sequence is TGTGCCAGCAGTGAAGAGAGGTCCGAGCAGTACTTC. Its translation is CASSEERSEQYF. The chain is built from TRBV7-9 and TRBJ2-7; D gene unclear. Germline V lookup: CDR1 SEHNR, CDR2 FQNEAQ (reference sequence). V was trimmed by 6 bases and J by 6 bases, leaving 12 bases between them. This CDR3 is 12 amino acids long.

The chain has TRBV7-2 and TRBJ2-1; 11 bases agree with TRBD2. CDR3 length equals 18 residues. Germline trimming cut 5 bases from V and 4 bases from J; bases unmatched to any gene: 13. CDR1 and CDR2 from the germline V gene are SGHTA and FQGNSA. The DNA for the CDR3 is TGTGCCAGCAGCCCCGAAACGCCACTAGCGGGAGTATACAATGAGCAGTTCTTC. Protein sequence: CASSPETPLAGVYNEQFF. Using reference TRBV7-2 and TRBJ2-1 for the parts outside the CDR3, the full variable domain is GAGVSQSPSNKVTEKGKDVELRCDPISGHTALYWYRQSLGQGLEFLIYFQGNSAPDKSGLPSDRFSAERTGGSVSTLTIQRTQQEDSAVYLCASSPETPLAGVYNEQFFGPGTRLTVL.

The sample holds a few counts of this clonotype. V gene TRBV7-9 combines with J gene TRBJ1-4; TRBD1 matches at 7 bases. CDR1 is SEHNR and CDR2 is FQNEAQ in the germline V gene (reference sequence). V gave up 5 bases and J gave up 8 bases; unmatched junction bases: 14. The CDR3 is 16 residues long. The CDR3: CASSPITGAGGEKLFF. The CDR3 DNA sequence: TGTGCCAGCAGCCCCATCACAGGGGCTGGGGGGGAAAAACTGTTTTTT.

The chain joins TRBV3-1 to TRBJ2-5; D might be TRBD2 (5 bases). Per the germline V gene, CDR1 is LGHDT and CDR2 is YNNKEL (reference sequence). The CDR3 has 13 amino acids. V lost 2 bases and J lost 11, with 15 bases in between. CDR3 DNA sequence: TGTGCCAGCAGCCAATGGCCTAGCAGTGAGCAGTACTTC. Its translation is CASSQWPSSEQYF.

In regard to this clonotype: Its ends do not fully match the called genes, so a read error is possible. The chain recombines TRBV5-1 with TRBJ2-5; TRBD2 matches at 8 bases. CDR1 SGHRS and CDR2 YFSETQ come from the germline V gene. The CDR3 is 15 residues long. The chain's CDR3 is CAGSLDSGKQETQYF. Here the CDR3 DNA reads TGCGCCGGCAGCTTGGATAGCGGGAAACAAGAGACCCAGTACTTC.

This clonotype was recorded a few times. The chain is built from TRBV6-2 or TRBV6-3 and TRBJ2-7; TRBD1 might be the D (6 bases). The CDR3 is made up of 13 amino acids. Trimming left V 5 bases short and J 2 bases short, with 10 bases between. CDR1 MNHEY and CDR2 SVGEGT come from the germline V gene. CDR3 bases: TGTGCCAGCAGTACCGGACAGACCTACGAGCAGTACTTC. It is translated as CASSTGQTYEQYF.

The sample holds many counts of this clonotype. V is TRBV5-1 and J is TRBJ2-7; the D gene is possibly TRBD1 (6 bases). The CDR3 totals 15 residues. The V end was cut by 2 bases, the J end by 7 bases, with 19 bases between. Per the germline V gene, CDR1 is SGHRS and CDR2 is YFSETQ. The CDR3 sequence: CASSLRDMAPKEQYF. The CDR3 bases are TGCGCCAGCAGCTTACGGGACATGGCTCCGAAAGAGCAGTACTTC. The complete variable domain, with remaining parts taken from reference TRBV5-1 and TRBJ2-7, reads KAGVTQTPRYLIKTRGQQVTLSCSPISGHRSVSWYQQTPGQGLQFLFEYFSETQRNKGNFPGRFSGRQFSNSRSEMNVSTLELGDSALYLCASSLRDMAPKEQYFGPGTRLTVT.

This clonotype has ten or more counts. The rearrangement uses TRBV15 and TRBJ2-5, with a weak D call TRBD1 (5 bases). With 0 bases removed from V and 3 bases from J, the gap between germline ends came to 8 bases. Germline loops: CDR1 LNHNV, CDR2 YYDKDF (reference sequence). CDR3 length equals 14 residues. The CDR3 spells CATSRDLTEETQYF. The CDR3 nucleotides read TGTGCCACCAGCAGAGATTTGACAGAAGAGACCCAGTACTTC.

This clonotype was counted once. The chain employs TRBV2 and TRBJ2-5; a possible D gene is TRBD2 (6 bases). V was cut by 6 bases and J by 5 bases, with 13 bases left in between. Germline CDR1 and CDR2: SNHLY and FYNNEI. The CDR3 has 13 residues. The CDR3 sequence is CASRELAGETQYF. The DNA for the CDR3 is TGTGCCAGCAGGGAACTAGCTGGCGAGACCCAGTACTTC.

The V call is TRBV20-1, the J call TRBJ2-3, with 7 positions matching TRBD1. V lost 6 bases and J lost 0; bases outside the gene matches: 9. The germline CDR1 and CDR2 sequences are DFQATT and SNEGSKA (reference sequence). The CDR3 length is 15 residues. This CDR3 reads CSAEGAGGSTDTQYF. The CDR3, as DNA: TGCAGTGCCGAGGGGGCAGGGGGTAGCACAGATACGCAGTATTTT.

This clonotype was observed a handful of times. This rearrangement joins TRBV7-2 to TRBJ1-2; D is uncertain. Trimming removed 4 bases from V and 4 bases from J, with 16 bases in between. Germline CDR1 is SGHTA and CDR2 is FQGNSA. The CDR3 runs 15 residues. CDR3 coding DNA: TGTGCCAGCAGCTCGGTGGAGCTAAATGTCTATGGCTACACCTTC. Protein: CASSSVELNVYGYTF. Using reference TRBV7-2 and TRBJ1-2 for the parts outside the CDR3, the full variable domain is GAGVSQSPSNKVTEKGKDVELRCDPISGHTALYWYRQSLGQGLEFLIYFQGNSAPDKSGLPSDRFSAERTGGSVSTLTIQRTQQEDSAVYLCASSSVELNVYGYTFGSGTRLTVV.

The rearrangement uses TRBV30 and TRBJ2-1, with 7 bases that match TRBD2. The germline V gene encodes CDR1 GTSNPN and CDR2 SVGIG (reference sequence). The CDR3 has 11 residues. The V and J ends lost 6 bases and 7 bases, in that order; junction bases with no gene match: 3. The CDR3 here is CACHSGNEQFF. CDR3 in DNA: TGTGCCTGCCATAGCGGGAATGAGCAGTTCTTC. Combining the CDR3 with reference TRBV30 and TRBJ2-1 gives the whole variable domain SQTIHQWPATLVQPVGSPLSLECTVEGTSNPNLYWYRQAAGRGLQLLFYSVGIGQISSEVPQNLSASRPQDRQFILSSKKLLLSDSGFYLCACHSGNEQFFGPGTRLTVL.